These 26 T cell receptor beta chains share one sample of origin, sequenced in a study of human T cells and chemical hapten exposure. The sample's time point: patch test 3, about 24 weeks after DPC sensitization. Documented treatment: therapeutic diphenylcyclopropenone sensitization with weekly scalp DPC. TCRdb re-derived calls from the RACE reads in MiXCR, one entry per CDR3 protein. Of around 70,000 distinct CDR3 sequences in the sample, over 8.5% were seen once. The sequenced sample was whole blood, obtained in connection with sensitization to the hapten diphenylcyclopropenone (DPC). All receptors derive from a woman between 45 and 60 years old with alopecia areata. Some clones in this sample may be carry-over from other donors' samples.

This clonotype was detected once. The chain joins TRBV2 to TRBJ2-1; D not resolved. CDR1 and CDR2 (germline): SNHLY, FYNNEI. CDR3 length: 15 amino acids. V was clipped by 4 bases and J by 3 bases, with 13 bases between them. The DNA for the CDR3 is TGTGCCAGCAGTGGGTACACGAAGGTCTACAATGAGCAGTTCTTC. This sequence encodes CASSGYTKVYNEQFF.

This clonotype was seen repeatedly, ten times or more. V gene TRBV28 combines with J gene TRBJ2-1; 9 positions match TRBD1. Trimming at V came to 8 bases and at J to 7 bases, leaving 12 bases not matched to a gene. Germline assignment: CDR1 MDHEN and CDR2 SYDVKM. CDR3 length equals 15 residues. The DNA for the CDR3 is TGTGCCAGCGCACAACCGGGACAGGGAATTAATGAGCAGTTCTTC. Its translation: CASAQPGQGINEQFF.

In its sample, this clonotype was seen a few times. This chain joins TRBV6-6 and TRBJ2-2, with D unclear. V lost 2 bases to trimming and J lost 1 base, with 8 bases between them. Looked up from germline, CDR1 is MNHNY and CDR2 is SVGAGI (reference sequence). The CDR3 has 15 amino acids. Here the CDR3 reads CASSYISLNTGELFF. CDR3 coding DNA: TGTGCCAGCAGTTACATCAGCCTGAACACCGGGGAGCTGTTTTTT.

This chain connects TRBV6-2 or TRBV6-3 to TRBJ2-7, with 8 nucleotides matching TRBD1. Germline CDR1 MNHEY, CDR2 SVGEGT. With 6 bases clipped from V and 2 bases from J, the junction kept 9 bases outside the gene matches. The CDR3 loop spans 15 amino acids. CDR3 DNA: TGTGCCAGCAGCCACGACAGGGGAGCAACCTACGAGCAGTACTTC. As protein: CASSHDRGATYEQYF.

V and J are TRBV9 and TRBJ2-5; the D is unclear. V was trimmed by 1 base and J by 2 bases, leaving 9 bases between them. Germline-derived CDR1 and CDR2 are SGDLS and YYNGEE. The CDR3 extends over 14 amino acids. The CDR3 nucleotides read TGTGCCAGCAGCGTAACAAGAGAACAAGAGACCCAGTACTTC. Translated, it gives CASSVTREQETQYF.

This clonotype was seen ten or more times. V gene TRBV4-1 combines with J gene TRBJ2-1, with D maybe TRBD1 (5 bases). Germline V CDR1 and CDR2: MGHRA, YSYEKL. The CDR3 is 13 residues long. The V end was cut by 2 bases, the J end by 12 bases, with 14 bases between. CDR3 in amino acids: CASSQTGLGGQFF. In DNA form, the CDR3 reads TGCGCCAGCAGCCAAACAGGATTGGGTGGGCAGTTCTTC.

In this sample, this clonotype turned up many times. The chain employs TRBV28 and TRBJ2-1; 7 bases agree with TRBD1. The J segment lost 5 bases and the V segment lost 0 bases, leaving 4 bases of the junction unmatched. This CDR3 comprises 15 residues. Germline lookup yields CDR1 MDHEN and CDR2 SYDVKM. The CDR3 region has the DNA TGTGCCAGCAGTTTATGGCGTGGGACAGACAATGAGCAGTTCTTC. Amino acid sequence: CASSLWRGTDNEQFF.

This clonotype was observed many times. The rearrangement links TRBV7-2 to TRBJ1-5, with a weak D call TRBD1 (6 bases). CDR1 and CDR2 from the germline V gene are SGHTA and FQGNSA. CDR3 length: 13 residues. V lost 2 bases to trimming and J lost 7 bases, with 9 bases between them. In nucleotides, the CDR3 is TGTGCCAGCAGCTTACAGGGGAAGCAGCCCCAGCATTTT. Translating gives CASSLQGKQPQHF.

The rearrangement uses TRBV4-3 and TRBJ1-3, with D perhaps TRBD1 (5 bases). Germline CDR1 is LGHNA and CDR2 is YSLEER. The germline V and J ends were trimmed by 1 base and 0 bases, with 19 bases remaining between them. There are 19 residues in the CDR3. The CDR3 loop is CASSQVRGVLPLSGNTIYF. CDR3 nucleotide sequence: TGCGCCAGCAGCCAAGTGAGAGGGGTTCTACCCCTCTCTGGAAACACCATATATTTT.

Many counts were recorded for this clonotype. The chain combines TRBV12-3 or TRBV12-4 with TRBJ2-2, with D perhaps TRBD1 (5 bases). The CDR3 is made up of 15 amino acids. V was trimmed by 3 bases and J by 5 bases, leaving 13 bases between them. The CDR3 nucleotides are TGTGCCAGCAGTTTCCCGACTCAGGGAACCGGGGAGCTGTTTTTT. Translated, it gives CASSFPTQGTGELFF.

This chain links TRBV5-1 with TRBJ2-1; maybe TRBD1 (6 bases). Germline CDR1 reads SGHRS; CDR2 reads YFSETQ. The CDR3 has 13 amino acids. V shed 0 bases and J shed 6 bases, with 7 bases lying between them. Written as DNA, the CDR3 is TGCGCCAGCAGCTTGGGGACAGCCAATGAGCAGTTCTTC. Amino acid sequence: CASSLGTANEQFF.

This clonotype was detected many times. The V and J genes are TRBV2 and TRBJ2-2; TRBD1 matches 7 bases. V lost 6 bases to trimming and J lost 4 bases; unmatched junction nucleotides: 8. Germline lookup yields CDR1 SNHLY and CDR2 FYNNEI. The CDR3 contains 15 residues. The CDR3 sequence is CASRSGQVGTGELFF. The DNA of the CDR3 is TGTGCCAGCAGGTCCGGACAGGTTGGCACCGGGGAGCTGTTTTTT.

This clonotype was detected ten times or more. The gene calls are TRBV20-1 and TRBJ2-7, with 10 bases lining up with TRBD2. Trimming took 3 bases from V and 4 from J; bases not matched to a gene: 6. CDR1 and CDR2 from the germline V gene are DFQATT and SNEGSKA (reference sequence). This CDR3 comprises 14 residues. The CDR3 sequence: CSARRTSGFYEQYF. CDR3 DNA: TGCAGTGCTAGGCGGACTAGCGGATTTTACGAGCAGTACTTC.

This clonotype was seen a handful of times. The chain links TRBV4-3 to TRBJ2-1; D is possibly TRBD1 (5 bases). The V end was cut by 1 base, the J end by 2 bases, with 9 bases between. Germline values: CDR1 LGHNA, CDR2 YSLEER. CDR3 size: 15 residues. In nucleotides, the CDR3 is TGCGCCAGCAGCCAAGGGGCAGGGACCTACAATGAGCAGTTCTTC. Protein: CASSQGAGTYNEQFF.

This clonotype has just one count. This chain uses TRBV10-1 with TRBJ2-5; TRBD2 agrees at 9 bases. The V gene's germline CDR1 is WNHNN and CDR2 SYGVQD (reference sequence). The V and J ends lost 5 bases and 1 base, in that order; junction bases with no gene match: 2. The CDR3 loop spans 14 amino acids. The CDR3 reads CASSPSGTQETQYF. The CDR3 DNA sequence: TGCGCCAGCAGTCCTAGCGGGACCCAAGAGACCCAGTACTTC.

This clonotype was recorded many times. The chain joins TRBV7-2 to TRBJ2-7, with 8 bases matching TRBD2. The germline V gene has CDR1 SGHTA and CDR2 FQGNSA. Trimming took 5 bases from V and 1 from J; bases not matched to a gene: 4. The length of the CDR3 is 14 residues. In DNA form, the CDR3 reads TGTGCCAGCAGCAAGCGGGAGTGGTCCTACGAGCAGTACTTC. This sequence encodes CASSKREWSYEQYF.

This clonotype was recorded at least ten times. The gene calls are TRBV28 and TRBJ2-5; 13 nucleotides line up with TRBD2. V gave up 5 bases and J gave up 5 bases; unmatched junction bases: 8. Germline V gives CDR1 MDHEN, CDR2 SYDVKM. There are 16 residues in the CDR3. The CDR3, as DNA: TGTGCCAGCAGTCCCCGACTAGCGGGAGGTCAGGAGACCCAGTACTTC. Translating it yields CASSPRLAGGQETQYF.

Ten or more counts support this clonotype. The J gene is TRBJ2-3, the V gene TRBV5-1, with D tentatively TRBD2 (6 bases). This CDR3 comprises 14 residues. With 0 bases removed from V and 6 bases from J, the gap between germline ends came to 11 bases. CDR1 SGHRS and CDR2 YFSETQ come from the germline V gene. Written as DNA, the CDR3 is TGCGCCAGCAGCTTGGGATCGGGAGAGGATACGCAGTATTTT. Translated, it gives CASSLGSGEDTQYF. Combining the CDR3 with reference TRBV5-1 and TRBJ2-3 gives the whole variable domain KAGVTQTPRYLIKTRGQQVTLSCSPISGHRSVSWYQQTPGQGLQFLFEYFSETQRNKGNFPGRFSGRQFSNSRSEMNVSTLELGDSALYLCASSLGSGEDTQYFGPGTRLTVL.

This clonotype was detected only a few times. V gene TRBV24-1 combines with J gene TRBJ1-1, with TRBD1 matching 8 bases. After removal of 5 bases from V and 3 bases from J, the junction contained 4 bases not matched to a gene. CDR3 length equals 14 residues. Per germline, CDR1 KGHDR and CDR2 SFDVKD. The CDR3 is CATSGTGGDTEAFF. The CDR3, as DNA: TGTGCCACCAGTGGTACAGGGGGGGACACTGAAGCTTTCTTT.

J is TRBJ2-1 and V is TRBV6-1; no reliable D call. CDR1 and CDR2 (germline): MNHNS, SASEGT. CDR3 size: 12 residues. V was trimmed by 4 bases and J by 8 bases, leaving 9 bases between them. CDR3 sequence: CASSVVGYEQFF. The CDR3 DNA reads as TGTGCCAGCAGTGTGGTTGGGTATGAGCAGTTCTTC.

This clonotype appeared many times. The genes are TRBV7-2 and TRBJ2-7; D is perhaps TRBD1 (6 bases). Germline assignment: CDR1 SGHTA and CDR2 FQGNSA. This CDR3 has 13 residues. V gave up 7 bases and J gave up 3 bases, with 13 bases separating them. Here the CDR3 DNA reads TGTGCCAGCACCTGGGGGCGAGGCTACGAGCAGTACTTC. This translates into CASTWGRGYEQYF.

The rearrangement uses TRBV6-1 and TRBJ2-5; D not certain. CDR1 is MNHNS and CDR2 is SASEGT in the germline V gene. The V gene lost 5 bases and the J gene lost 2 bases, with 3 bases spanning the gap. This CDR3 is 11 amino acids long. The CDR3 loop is CASSIQETQYF. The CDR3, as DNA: TGTGCCAGCAGTATACAAGAGACCCAGTACTTC.

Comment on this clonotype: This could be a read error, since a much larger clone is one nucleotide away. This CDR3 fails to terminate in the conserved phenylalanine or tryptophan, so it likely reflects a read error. The CDR3 coding sequence is TGCAGTGCTATCCAGACAGCCAAAAAAACCTACGAGCAGTACCTC. Its translation: CSAIQTAKKTYEQYL. This chain links TRBV20-1 with TRBJ2-7; perhaps TRBD1 as D (5 bases). Germline V CDR1 and CDR2: DFQATT, SNEGSKA (reference sequence). This CDR3 contains 15 residues. Trimming stripped 4 bases from V and 2 bases from J, with 18 bases between.

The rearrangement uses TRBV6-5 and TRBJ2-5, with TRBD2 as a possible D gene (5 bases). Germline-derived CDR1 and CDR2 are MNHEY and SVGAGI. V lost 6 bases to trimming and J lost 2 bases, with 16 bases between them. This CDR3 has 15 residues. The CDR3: CASSVGSSSQETQYF. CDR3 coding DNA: TGTGCCAGCAGCGTTGGGAGTTCTTCGCAAGAGACCCAGTACTTC.

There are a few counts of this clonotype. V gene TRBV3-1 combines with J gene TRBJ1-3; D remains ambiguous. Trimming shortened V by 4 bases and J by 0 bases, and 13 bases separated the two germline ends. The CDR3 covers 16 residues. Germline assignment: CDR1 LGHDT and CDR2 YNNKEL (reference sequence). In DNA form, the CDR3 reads TGTGCCAGCAGCCCATATACGTTTGTCTCTGGAAACACCATATATTTT. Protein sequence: CASSPYTFVSGNTIYF.

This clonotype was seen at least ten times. The CDR3: CASSLGRTSSYEQYF. In DNA, the CDR3 is TGTGCCAGCAGTTTAGGCAGGACAAGCTCCTACGAGCAGTACTTC. The gene calls are TRBV28 and TRBJ2-7; a weak D match, TRBD1 (5 bases). Germline-derived CDR1 and CDR2 are MDHEN and SYDVKM. The CDR3 has 15 amino acids. Trimming took 2 bases from V and 0 from J, leaving 11 bases between them.